This T cell receptor (beta chain) was retrieved from a study of identical twins. Findings and caveats of the study: Its conclusions, products of cross-sectional statistical analysis, did not come from following the same donors.

Per germline, CDR1 SQVTM and CDR2 ANQGSEA. This CDR3 spans 14 amino acids. The V and J ends lost 5 bases and 7 bases respectively, with 20 bases between them. This clonotype showed up just a few times. Its antigen is unidentified. After template switching added a universal primer site, the resulting cDNA carried unique molecular identifiers. TCRdb redid the calling of the 5' RACE reads with MiXCR, one entry per CDR3 protein. The profile shows around 370,000 distinct CDR3 sequences, approximately 8.7% of them singletons. Sequenced sample: naive T cells sorted from blood. The receptor was derived from a woman in her forties or fifties in good health. The chain carries TRBV29-1 and TRBJ2-5; D remains unclear. The CDR3 DNA reads as TGCAGCGTTTTGCCCCCCACGGCCTCGGGGACCCAGTACTTC. Its protein product is CSVLPPTASGTQYF.